This T cell receptor beta chain was obtained from a study of T cells after yellow fever vaccination. J lost 5 bases, V lost 8 bases, and 7 bases had no gene match. The length of the CDR3 is 12 residues. Germline V lookup: CDR1 SQVTM, CDR2 ANQGSEA. A few counts support this clonotype. Antigen specificity is unknown. Production of TCR cDNA was by 5'RACE template switching, which also added a universal primer site and UMIs. Via MiXCR, TCRdb re-called the 5' RACE reads, giving one row per CDR3 protein. The sample has just under 600,000 distinct CDR3 sequences, roughly 14% seen once. Study observations and caveats: A minor fraction of clonotypes spanned both CD4 and CD8 compartments. Peaking faster, on day 5 versus 15, the secondary response was nonetheless weaker. Detected again after the booster were most primary-vaccination clones, at nearly 97% CD4 and about 89% CD8.

The starting material was PBMCs, obtained on the day of the yellow fever booster vaccination. The chain joins TRBV29-1 to TRBJ2-5; 8 bases fit TRBD2. The source of this sequence is a man aged 25 to 40 who received the YFV17D yellow fever vaccine. CDR3 coding DNA: TGCAGCTCCGCGGGGGGCAGGGAGACCCAGTACTTC. This sequence encodes CSSAGGRETQYF.